These 18 T cell receptor beta chains came from one sample sequenced in a study of CD8 T cells in ankylosing spondylitis. A single record per CDR3 protein comes from TCRdb applying MiXCR to the 5' RACE reads. The table includes just under 550,000 distinct CDR3 sequences, 12% detected once. Overall study results and limits: Ankylosing spondylitis blood appeared to carry a characteristic TCR beta motif of under ten highly homologous variants.

These receptors have no identified antigens. The sample consisted of blood, either unsorted or a sorted T cell fraction (not recorded which). These receptors all come from a male donor with ankylosing spondylitis.

This chain links TRBV2 with TRBJ1-2; the D gene is possibly TRBD1 (5 bases). This CDR3 contains 13 residues. Germline lookup yields CDR1 SNHLY and CDR2 FYNNEI. Trimming cost V 6 bases and J 7 bases, with 15 bases left between them. The DNA for the CDR3 is TGTGCCAGCAGGGTTGCTCAGGGTGCTGGCTACACCTTC. Amino acid sequence: CASRVAQGAGYTF.

The table lists this clonotype with many counts. The chain uses TRBV9 and TRBJ2-1; 8 bases fit TRBD2. With 3 bases clipped from V and 1 base from J, the junction kept 3 bases outside the gene matches. The CDR3 runs 15 residues. The germline gives CDR1 SGDLS, CDR2 YYNGEE. The CDR3 protein is CASSASGQSYNEQFF. CDR3 coding DNA: TGTGCCAGCAGCGCTAGCGGGCAGTCCTACAATGAGCAGTTCTTC.

The V call is TRBV25-1, the J call TRBJ2-2; 7 nucleotides line up with TRBD1. Germline V gene lookup returns CDR1 MGHDK and CDR2 SYGVNS. After removal of 2 bases from V and 4 bases from J, the junction contained 10 bases not matched to a gene. CDR3 size: 17 residues. This CDR3 is CASSERKGAFVTGELFF. For the CDR3, the DNA is TGTGCCAGCAGTGAAAGGAAGGGGGCGTTCGTCACCGGGGAGCTGTTTTTT.

As concerns this clonotype: The germline gene is not matched at one end of the junction; a read error may be the cause. The DNA of the CDR3 is TGCGCAAGCACCGATCAGGGAGGTATCGGGGAGCTGTTTTTT. It translates to CASTDQGGIGELFF. This rearrangement joins TRBV5-1 to TRBJ2-2, with D perhaps TRBD2 (6 bases). Per the germline V gene, CDR1 is SGHRS and CDR2 is YFSETQ. This CDR3 has 14 amino acids. The full variable domain, with the rest looked up from reference TRBV5-1 and TRBJ2-2, is KAGVTQTPRYLIKTRGQQVTLSCSPISGHRSVSWYQQTPGQGLQFLFEYFSETQRNKGNFPGRFSGRQFSNSRSEMNVSTLELGDSALYLCASTDQGGIGELFFGEGSRLTVL.

The chain is built from TRBV20-1 and TRBJ2-3; D perhaps matches TRBD1 (5 bases). Germline lookup yields CDR1 DFQATT and CDR2 SNEGSKA (reference sequence). The V and J ends lost 3 bases and 0 bases respectively, with 13 bases between them. The CDR3 sequence is 15 residues long. CDR3: CSASDSKLSTDTQYF. The CDR3 bases are TGCAGTGCTAGCGACAGCAAACTGAGCACAGATACGCAGTATTTT.

The chain is built from TRBV11-2 and TRBJ2-3; 7 nucleotides match TRBD2. The junction had 10 bases not matched to a gene; V was cut back by 5 bases and J by 5 bases. Germline CDR1 SGHAT, CDR2 FQNNGV. The CDR3 covers 15 residues. CDR3 region: CASSLLGGIGDTQYF. CDR3 sequence (DNA): TGTGCCAGCAGCCTATTGGGGGGGATCGGAGATACGCAGTATTTT.

This clonotype was observed a few times. The rearrangement joins TRBV20-1 to TRBJ1-2; no clear D. V was trimmed by 0 bases and J by 4 bases, leaving 12 bases between them. Germline loops: CDR1 DFQATT, CDR2 SNEGSKA (reference sequence). This CDR3 is built from 14 residues. The CDR3 nucleotides read TGCAGTGCTAGAGATCCGGCAGCCATCTATGGCTACACCTTC. Protein sequence: CSARDPAAIYGYTF.

The chain links TRBV20-1 to TRBJ2-7, with TRBD2 matching over 7 bases. This CDR3 has 13 residues. Germline V lookup: CDR1 DFQATT, CDR2 SNEGSKA (reference sequence). V was pared by 5 bases and J by 0 bases, with 4 bases of the junction left unmatched. The CDR3 DNA reads TGCAGTGCTCTAGCGGTTTACTCCTACGAGCAGTACGTC. Translated: CSALAVYSYEQYV.

This clonotype came up a few times. The chain couples TRBV5-1 to TRBJ2-5; possibly TRBD2 for D (6 bases). Germline V gene lookup returns CDR1 SGHRS and CDR2 YFSETQ. The V and J ends lost 4 bases and 5 bases respectively, with 15 bases between them. The CDR3 runs to 14 residues. CDR3 bases: TGCGCCAGCAGCCGGGGGTCGGGTTGGGAGACCCAGTACTTC. Protein sequence: CASSRGSGWETQYF.

This clonotype was detected many times. This rearrangement joins TRBV20-1 to TRBJ1-1, with D possibly TRBD1 on 5 matching bases. CDR1 and CDR2 (germline): DFQATT, SNEGSKA (reference sequence). V gave up 5 bases and J gave up 1 base, with 11 bases separating them. This CDR3 has 13 residues. CDR3 nucleotide sequence: TGCAGTGCTCCCGGGACGGGGAACACTGAAGCTTTCTTT. This gives the protein CSAPGTGNTEAFF.

This chain links TRBV12-3 or TRBV12-4 with TRBJ1-3, with D maybe TRBD1 (6 bases). This CDR3 region has 15 residues. V lost 5 bases and J lost 4, with 15 bases in between. The CDR3 protein is CASSPRGLRGNTIYF. The CDR3 DNA follows: TGTGCCAGCAGTCCCAGGGGATTGAGGGGAAACACCATATATTTT.

The chain uses TRBV6-1 and TRBJ1-1; D remains unclear. This CDR3 has 16 residues. V lost 5 bases to trimming and J lost 0 bases, with 16 bases between them. From germline, CDR1 is MNHNS and CDR2 SASEGT. CDR3 bases: TGTGCCAGCAGTCTAAGATGGTACTGGATGAACACTGAAGCTTTCTTT. Its protein product is CASSLRWYWMNTEAFF.

This sequence joins TRBV15 and TRBJ1-1, with D hard to call. There are 13 residues in the CDR3. Trimming took 0 bases from V and 2 from J, leaving 4 bases between them. Germline CDR1 LNHNV, CDR2 YYDKDF (reference sequence). The DNA of the CDR3 is TGTGCCACCAGCAGAGACCGAAACACTGAAGCTTTCTTT. Translated, it gives CATSRDRNTEAFF.

This clonotype was counted between two and nine times. V and J are TRBV15 and TRBJ2-4, with D possibly called TRBD1 or TRBD2 (5 bases each). Per the germline V gene, CDR1 is LNHNV and CDR2 is YYDKDF (reference sequence). CDR3 length equals 14 residues. With 0 bases removed from V and 9 bases from J, the gap between germline ends came to 12 bases. The CDR3 protein is CATSRDWDRSIQYF. The DNA of the CDR3 is TGTGCCACCAGCAGAGATTGGGACCGCAGCATTCAGTACTTC.

This clonotype was recorded many times. The rearrangement joins TRBV5-1 to TRBJ2-2, with D possibly being TRBD2 (5 bases). V gave up 2 bases and J gave up 4 bases, with 9 bases separating them. Germline CDR1 SGHRS, CDR2 YFSETQ. There are 14 residues in the CDR3. CDR3 loop: CASSFGVFTGELFF. The CDR3 bases are TGCGCCAGCAGCTTCGGGGTCTTCACCGGGGAGCTGTTTTTT.

This sequence joins TRBV10-3 and TRBJ1-5; D is uncertain. Germline loops: CDR1 ENHRY, CDR2 SYGVKD. V lost 0 bases and J lost 4, with 16 bases in between. This CDR3 has 17 amino acids. As DNA, the CDR3 is TGTGCCATCAGTGAGTCTGAGTTGGTTGGGTTAAATCAGCCCCAGCATTTT. The encoded protein is CAISESELVGLNQPQHF.

This clonotype was detected once. The gene calls are TRBV7-2 and TRBJ2-3; D perhaps matches TRBD2 (5 bases). V lost 6 bases, J lost 2 bases, and 12 bases lay in between. The CDR3 totals 14 residues. Per the germline V gene, CDR1 is SGHTA and CDR2 is FQGNSA. The CDR3: CASRPTTPTDTQYF. Written as DNA, the CDR3 is TGTGCCAGCAGACCGACTACCCCCACAGATACGCAGTATTTT.

The CDR3 is CASSQWGQGGADTQYF. CDR3 nucleotides: TGTGCCAGCAGCCAATGGGGACAGGGGGGTGCAGATACGCAGTATTTT. This chain joins TRBV3-1 and TRBJ2-3, with 11 bases lining up with TRBD1. The CDR3 runs 16 residues. V was clipped by 2 bases and J by 4 bases; unmatched bases: 5. The germline V gene encodes CDR1 LGHDT and CDR2 YNNKEL (reference sequence).